The 23 T cell receptor beta chains in this list originate from one sample, sequenced in a study of regulatory T cells in long-lasting Graves disease. HTBI primers from iRepertoire and Arm-PCR of CDR3 regions yielded the TCR beta libraries. TCRdb re-derived calls from the multiplex PCR reads in MiXCR, one entry per CDR3 protein. The sample comprises a few hundred thousand distinct CDR3 sequences, about a quarter of which are singletons, and about a quarter rests with the top ten. Time point: persistent/refractory GD, antithyroid drugs over 5 years with positive TRAb. PBMCs were the source of the RNA used for TCR sequencing. This sample comprised peripheral blood mononuclear cells (PBMCs), obtained when the disease was refractory, from a patient treated with antithyroid drugs. The receptors here all came from a female donor with Graves disease.

This clonotype was recorded a few times. The CDR3 here is CATSRDPASNTGELFF. CDR3 in DNA: TGTGCCACCAGCAGAGATCCGGCCTCGAACACCGGGGAGCTGTTTTTT. V usage is TRBV15 and J usage is TRBJ2-2; the D is unclear. This CDR3 contains 16 residues. V was shortened by 0 bases and J by 0 bases, with 8 bases between the two germline ends. Germline-derived CDR1 and CDR2 are LNHNV and YYDKDF (reference sequence).

V and J are TRBV20-1 and TRBJ2-4; unclear D gene. The CDR3 consists of 17 residues. The V end was cut by 2 bases, the J end by 0 bases, with 17 bases between. Per germline, CDR1 DFQATT and CDR2 SNEGSKA (reference sequence). This chain's CDR3 is CSARSRTTTIAKNIQYF. For the CDR3, the DNA is TGCAGTGCTAGATCCCGCACAACGACGATAGCCAAAAACATTCAGTACTTC.

This clonotype was recorded once. The chain links TRBV19 to TRBJ2-7; 7 nucleotides align to TRBD2. This CDR3 has 16 residues. Trimming cost V 5 bases and J 2 bases; bases outside gene matches: 12. The germline CDR1 and CDR2 sequences are LNHDA and SQIVND (reference sequence). The CDR3 region has the DNA TGTGCCAGTAGTTTATTTCTAGTCGGGACTACCTACGAGCAGTACTTC. As protein: CASSLFLVGTTYEQYF.

This clonotype was counted at least ten times. The chain carries TRBV2 and TRBJ1-1; no definite D call. V lost 7 bases to trimming and J lost 1 base, with 7 bases between them. Looked up from germline, CDR1 is SNHLY and CDR2 is FYNNEI. The CDR3 is made up of 12 amino acids. The CDR3 DNA reads TGTGCCAGCACCCCCGGGAACACTGAAGCTTTCTTT. Translated: CASTPGNTEAFF.

This clonotype was recorded many times. The J gene is TRBJ1-1, the V gene TRBV6-1; TRBD1 is a possible D gene (6 bases). V was pared by 7 bases and J by 7 bases, with 19 bases between. The germline V gene encodes CDR1 MNHNS and CDR2 SASEGT. The CDR3 length is 14 residues. The CDR3 sequence is CASKPRGGSDEAFF. For the CDR3, the DNA is TGTGCCAGCAAGCCTAGGGGGGGGTCCGATGAAGCTTTCTTT.

At least ten counts were recorded for this clonotype. The chain joins TRBV28 to TRBJ1-1; a possible D gene is TRBD1 (6 bases). Trimming took off 5 bases at V and 8 bases at J, with 15 bases between the two ends. Germline CDR1 is MDHEN and CDR2 is SYDVKM. The CDR3 consists of 13 residues. CDR3 loop: CASSLRRTGEAFF. The CDR3 DNA reads as TGTGCCAGCAGTCTCCGCCGAACAGGGGAAGCTTTCTTT. Drawing the rest from reference TRBV28 and TRBJ1-1, the complete variable domain is DVKVTQSSRYLVKRTGEKVFLECVQDMDHENMFWYRQDPGLGLRLIYFSYDVKMKEKGDIPEGYSVSREKKERFSLILESASTNQTSMYLCASSLRRTGEAFFGQGTRLTVV.

This clonotype has a count of ten or more. This sequence joins TRBV7-9 and TRBJ2-7, with D possibly being TRBD2 (7 bases). This CDR3 comprises 13 residues. Trimming left V 2 bases short and J 4 bases short, with 9 bases between. Germline V CDR1 and CDR2: SEHNR, FQNEAQ (reference sequence). The CDR3 DNA reads TGTGCCAGCAGCTTACGGGGGGCTTACGAGCAGTACTTC. Translation: CASSLRGAYEQYF. Filled out from reference TRBV7-9 and TRBJ2-7, the complete variable domain reads DTGVSQNPRHKITKRGQNVTFRCDPISEHNRLYWYRQTLGQGPEFLTYFQNEAQLEKSRLLSDRFSAERPKGSFSTLEIQRTEQGDSAMYLCASSLRGAYEQYFGPGTRLTVT.

This clonotype was detected a few times. The chain uses TRBV19 and TRBJ1-1, with D unresolved. CDR1 and CDR2 from the germline V gene are LNHDA and SQIVND (reference sequence). The CDR3 covers 13 residues. V was cut by 4 bases and J by 13 bases, with 19 bases left in between. CDR3 coding DNA: TGTGCCAGTAGTACGATGTCCGAGGGTCGGGGTTTCTTT. Translating gives CASSTMSEGRGFF.

The chain combines TRBV7-9 with TRBJ2-7; D is ambiguous. This CDR3 comprises 17 residues. Trimming left V 2 bases short and J 3 bases short, with 20 bases between. CDR1 SEHNR and CDR2 FQNEAQ come from the germline V gene (reference sequence). In nucleotides, the CDR3 is TGTGCCAGCAGCTTACCAAACTCCGCAGGCAAAGACTACGAGCAGTACTTC. This codes for CASSLPNSAGKDYEQYF.

The table lists this clonotype with many counts. V gene TRBV2 combines with J gene TRBJ1-2, with D possibly TRBD1 on 6 matching bases. Trimming stripped 6 bases from V and 2 bases from J, with 16 bases between. The germline CDR1 and CDR2 sequences are SNHLY and FYNNEI. The CDR3 consists of 15 residues. CDR3 nucleotide sequence: TGTGCCAGCAGGAGCGGGACACCCGCGAACTATGGCTACACCTTC. Translation gives CASRSGTPANYGYTF.

This clonotype was observed at least ten times. V usage is TRBV9 and J usage is TRBJ1-2; D might be TRBD1 (6 bases). In germline, CDR1 is SGDLS, CDR2 YYNGEE. Between the trimmed V and J ends, which lost 3 bases and 4 bases, there was a span of 10 bases. CDR3 length: 13 residues. The CDR3 bases are TGTGCCAGCAGCGGACAGGCGATCTATGGCTACACCTTC. Translation gives CASSGQAIYGYTF.

This clonotype was detected only a few times. Written as DNA, the CDR3 is TGTGCCAGCAGTGAAGGGCGCGGGCAGGGGGCATACGAGCAGTACTTC. As protein: CASSEGRGQGAYEQYF. The chain combines TRBV6-2 or TRBV6-3 with TRBJ2-7; 8 nucleotides align to TRBD1. The germline CDR1 and CDR2 sequences are MNHEY and SVGEGT. This CDR3 is built from 16 residues. After removal of 5 bases from V and 4 bases from J, the junction contained 13 bases not matched to a gene.

Comment on this clonotype: Here the CDR3 omits its conserved ending phenylalanine or tryptophan, so a read error is the likely source. The J gene is TRBJ2-1, the V gene TRBV30; a weak D match, TRBD2 (6 bases). CDR1 is GTSNPN and CDR2 is SVGIG in the germline V gene (reference sequence). The V end was cut by 2 bases, the J end by 7 bases, with 12 bases between. This CDR3 comprises 13 residues. The CDR3, as DNA: TGTGCCTGGAGTTTGGAGGGGCCTAATGAGCAGTTCTGC. Translating gives CAWSLEGPNEQFC.

The J gene is TRBJ2-1, the V gene TRBV11-3, with TRBD2 identical over 12 bases. Germline CDR1 SGHNT, CDR2 YENEEA. The CDR3 is 14 residues long. V was clipped by 5 bases and J by 7 bases; unmatched bases: 3. CDR3 protein: CASSLGTSGNEQFF. CDR3 bases: TGTGCCAGCAGCCTAGGGACTAGCGGGAATGAGCAGTTCTTC.

This clonotype was picked up many times. For the CDR3, the DNA is TGTGCCAGCAGTTACTCGAGGGACAGGGGCTACGAGCAGTACTTC. Translated, it gives CASSYSRDRGYEQYF. The V and J genes are TRBV6-6 and TRBJ2-7; TRBD1 matches at 10 bases. Germline V gene data show CDR1 as MNHNY and CDR2 as SVGAGI (reference sequence). CDR3 length: 15 residues. Unmatched junction bases numbered 2, after V lost 0 bases and J lost 3 bases.

As regards this clonotype: Possible read error: a much larger clone is one base away. The genes are TRBV27 and TRBJ1-2, with 11 bases lining up with TRBD1. Germline V CDR1 and CDR2: MNHEY, SMNVEV (reference sequence). CDR3 size: 17 residues. V was clipped by 1 base and J by 4 bases; unmatched bases: 8. In DNA form, the CDR3 reads TGTGCCAGCAGTTTATACCTCGGGACAGGGGGGGCCTATGGCTACACCTTC. This codes for CASSLYLGTGGAYGYTF.

This clonotype was counted at least ten times. The rearrangement links TRBV20-1 to TRBJ1-1; perhaps TRBD1 as D (5 bases). Trimming removed 0 bases from V and 11 bases from J, with 19 bases in between. The germline V gene encodes CDR1 DFQATT and CDR2 SNEGSKA (reference sequence). The CDR3 loop spans 14 amino acids. CDR3 sequence (DNA): TGCAGTGCTAGAGATCTCGATTTGGGGGGTGAGGCTTTCTTT. This sequence encodes CSARDLDLGGEAFF.

The chain employs TRBV5-6 and TRBJ2-2; either TRBD1 or TRBD2 may supply D (6 bases each). The V end was cut by 4 bases, the J end by 7 bases, with 17 bases between. Germline V gene lookup returns CDR1 SGHDT and CDR2 YYEEEE. The CDR3 has 15 residues. The CDR3 region has the DNA TGTGCCAGCAGCAATACAGGGCGGGAAGGCGGGGAGCTGTTTTTT. This sequence encodes CASSNTGREGGELFF.

This clonotype was picked up many times. J is TRBJ1-1 and V is TRBV6-5, with D unresolved. The germline V gene encodes CDR1 MNHEY and CDR2 SVGAGI. The CDR3 covers 15 residues. The V gene lost 0 bases and the J gene lost 5 bases, with 13 bases spanning the gap. The CDR3 region is CASSYSTGSGTEAFF. CDR3 sequence (DNA): TGTGCCAGCAGTTACTCGACCGGGTCCGGGACTGAAGCTTTCTTT.

This clonotype was observed a few times. The chain is built from TRBV5-1 and TRBJ2-7; D is perhaps TRBD1 (6 bases). CDR3 length: 17 amino acids. CDR1 and CDR2 from the germline V gene are SGHRS and YFSETQ. The V gene lost 0 bases and the J gene lost 3 bases, with 19 bases spanning the gap. The CDR3 protein is CASSLAYRGQSNYEQYF. CDR3 in DNA: TGCGCCAGCAGCTTGGCTTATAGGGGACAATCGAACTACGAGCAGTACTTC.

V usage is TRBV2 and J usage is TRBJ2-2, with TRBD2 matching 10 bases. This CDR3 region has 16 residues. The germline V gene encodes CDR1 SNHLY and CDR2 FYNNEI. V shed 3 bases, J shed 6 bases, and the junction held 7 bases outside the gene matches. The CDR3 loop reads CASSDVPAGGPGELFF. Here the CDR3 DNA reads TGTGCCAGCAGTGATGTGCCAGCGGGAGGGCCCGGGGAGCTGTTTTTT.

In its sample, this clonotype was seen many times. In DNA, the CDR3 is TGCGCCAGCAGCTTGGAGGAGGGGGCGGGAGGCTACACCTTC. It is translated as CASSLEEGAGGYTF. The chain employs TRBV5-1 and TRBJ1-2; 7 nucleotides line up with TRBD1. Looked up from germline, CDR1 is SGHRS and CDR2 is YFSETQ. Trimming cost V 0 bases and J 8 bases; bases outside gene matches: 7. CDR3 length equals 14 residues.

This clonotype was seen a handful of times. The J gene is TRBJ2-7, the V gene TRBV6-1, with TRBD2 identical over 7 bases. This CDR3 is built from 16 residues. The germline V gene has CDR1 MNHNS and CDR2 SASEGT. The J segment lost 1 base and the V segment lost 8 bases, leaving 14 bases of the junction unmatched. Here the CDR3 DNA reads TGTGCCAGCTCGGCCCGGCGTAGCGGGTCATCCTACGAGCAGTACTTC. Translating it yields CASSARRSGSSYEQYF.